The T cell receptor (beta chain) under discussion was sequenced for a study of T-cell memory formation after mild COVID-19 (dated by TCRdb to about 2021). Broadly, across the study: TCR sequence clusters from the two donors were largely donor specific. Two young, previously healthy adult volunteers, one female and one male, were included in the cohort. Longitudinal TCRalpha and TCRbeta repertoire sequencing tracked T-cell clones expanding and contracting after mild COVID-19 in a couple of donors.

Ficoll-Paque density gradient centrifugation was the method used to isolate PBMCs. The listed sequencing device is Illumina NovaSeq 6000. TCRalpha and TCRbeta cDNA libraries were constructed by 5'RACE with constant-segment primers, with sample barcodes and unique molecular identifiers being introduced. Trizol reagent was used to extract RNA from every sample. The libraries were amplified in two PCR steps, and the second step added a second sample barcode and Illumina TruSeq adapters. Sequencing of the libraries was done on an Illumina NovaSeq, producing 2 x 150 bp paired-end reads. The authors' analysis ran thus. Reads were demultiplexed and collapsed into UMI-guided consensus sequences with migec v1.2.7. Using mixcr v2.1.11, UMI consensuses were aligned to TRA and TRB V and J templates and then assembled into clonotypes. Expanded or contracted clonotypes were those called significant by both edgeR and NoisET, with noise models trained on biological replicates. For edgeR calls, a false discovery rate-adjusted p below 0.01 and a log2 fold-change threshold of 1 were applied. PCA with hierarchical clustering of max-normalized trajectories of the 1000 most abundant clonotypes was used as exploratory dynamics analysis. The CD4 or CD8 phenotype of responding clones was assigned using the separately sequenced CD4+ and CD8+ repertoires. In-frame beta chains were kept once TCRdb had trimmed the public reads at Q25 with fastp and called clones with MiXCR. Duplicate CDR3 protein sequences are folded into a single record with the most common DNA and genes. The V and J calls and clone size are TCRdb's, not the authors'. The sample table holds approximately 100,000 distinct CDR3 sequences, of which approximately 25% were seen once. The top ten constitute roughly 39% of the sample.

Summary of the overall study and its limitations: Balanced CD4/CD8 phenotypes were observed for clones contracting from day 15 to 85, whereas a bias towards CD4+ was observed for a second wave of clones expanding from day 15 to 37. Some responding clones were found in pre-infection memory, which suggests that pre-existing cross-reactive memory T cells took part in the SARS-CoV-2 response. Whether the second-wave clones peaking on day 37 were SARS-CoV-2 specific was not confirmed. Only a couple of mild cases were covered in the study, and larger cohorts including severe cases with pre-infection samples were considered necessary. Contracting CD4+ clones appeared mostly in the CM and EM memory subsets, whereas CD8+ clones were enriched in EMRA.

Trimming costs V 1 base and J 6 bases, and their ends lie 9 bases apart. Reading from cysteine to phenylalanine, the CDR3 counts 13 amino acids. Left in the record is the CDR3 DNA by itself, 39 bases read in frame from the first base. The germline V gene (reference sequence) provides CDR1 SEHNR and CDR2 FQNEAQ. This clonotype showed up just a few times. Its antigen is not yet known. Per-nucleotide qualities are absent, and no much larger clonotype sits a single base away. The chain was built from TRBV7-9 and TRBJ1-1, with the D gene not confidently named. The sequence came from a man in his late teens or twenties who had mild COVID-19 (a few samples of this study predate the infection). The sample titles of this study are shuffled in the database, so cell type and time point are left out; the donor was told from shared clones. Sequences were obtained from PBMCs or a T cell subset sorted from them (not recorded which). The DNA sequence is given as TGTGCCAGCAGCTTAGATTGGGGTCCTGAAGCTTTCTTT. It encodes CASSLDWGPEAFF.